This T cell receptor (beta chain) was observed in a study of OX40 agonist ivuxolimab in advanced cancers. Study-wide context: Every 2 weeks, patients received ivuxolimab intravenously, dosed at 0.01 to 10 mg/kg.

A remark on this clone: Its specificity is not known.

Sequencing used immunoSEQ multiplex PCR; TCRdb keeps in-frame clones, though not all of them. The sample lists about 19,000 clones, 65% to 85% seen once, with more than 9.5% in the top ten. The CDR3 has 14 amino acids. Trimming pared 5 bases from V and 3 bases from J, leaving 13 bases between. CDR1 is MNHEY, CDR2 SMNVEV, per germline (reference sequence). Overall study results and limits: Several nonresponders also turned out to have low normalized T-cell clonal expansion.

The sequence came from an adult with an advanced solid tumor such as melanoma, head and neck, liver or kidney cancer. This chain joins TRBV27 and TRBJ1-1; D might be TRBD1 (6 bases). Sample: CD4+ or CD8+ T cells sorted from blood, taken in a trial of the OX40 agonist ivuxolimab. CDR3 amino acids: CASSPGGTHTEAFF. The DNA for the CDR3 is TGTGCCAGCAGTCCGGGGGGCACCCACACTGAAGCTTTCTTT.